The clone carrying this T cell receptor beta chain has just a few counts. The antigen remains unidentified. The data originate from a study of response to subunit inactivated influenza vaccine. Study findings and constraints: Few additional T cells are recruited per seasonal influenza vaccination, authors suggested.

Via MiXCR, TCRdb re-called the RT-PCR reads, giving one row per CDR3 protein. The repertoire includes 500,000 to 600,000 distinct CDR3 sequences, 13% of them detected once, and around 12% sits in the top ten. Trimming left V 0 bases short and J 0 bases short, with 10 bases between. Germline CDR1 and CDR2: LGHDT and YNNKEL (reference sequence). The CDR3 is 16 residues long. The specimen comprised PBMCs from blood, sampled about 40 days after vaccination. The receptor was isolated from a man aged 45 to 65 who received an inactivated influenza vaccine. The rearrangement joins TRBV3-1 to TRBJ2-3; no clear D. The CDR3 spells CASSQDWRYSTDTQYF. The CDR3 DNA sequence: TGTGCCAGCAGCCAAGACTGGCGGTACAGCACAGATACGCAGTATTTT.